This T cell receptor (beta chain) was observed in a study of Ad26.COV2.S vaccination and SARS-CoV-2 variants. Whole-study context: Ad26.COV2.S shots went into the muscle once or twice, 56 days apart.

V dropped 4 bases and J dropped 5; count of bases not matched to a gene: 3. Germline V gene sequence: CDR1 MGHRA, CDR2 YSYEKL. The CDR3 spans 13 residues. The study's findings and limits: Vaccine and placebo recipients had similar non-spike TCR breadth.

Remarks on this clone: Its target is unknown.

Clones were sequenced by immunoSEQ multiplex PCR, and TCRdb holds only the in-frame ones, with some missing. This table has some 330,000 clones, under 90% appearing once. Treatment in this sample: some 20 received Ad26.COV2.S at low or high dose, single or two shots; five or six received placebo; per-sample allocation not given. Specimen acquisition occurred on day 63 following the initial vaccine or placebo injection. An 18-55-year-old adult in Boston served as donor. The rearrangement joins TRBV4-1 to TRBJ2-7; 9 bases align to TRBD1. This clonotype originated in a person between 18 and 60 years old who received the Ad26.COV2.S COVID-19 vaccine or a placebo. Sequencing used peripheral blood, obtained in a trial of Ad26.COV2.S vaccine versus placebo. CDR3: CASSRTGVDEQYF. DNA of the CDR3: TGCGCCAGCAGCCGGACAGGGGTCGACGAGCAGTACTTC.